Each of the 15 T cell receptor beta chains below was sequenced from the same sample in a study of blood T cells in healthy people across ages. Then a second PCR, running roughly 7 to 11 cycles, was carried out with a sample-barcoded 5' primer and a J-beta primer mix. TCRdb reprocessed the 5' RACE reads with MiXCR, giving one entry per CDR3 protein. The sample shows about 900,000 distinct CDR3 sequences, 40% to 60% of them seen only once. Input material: blood. The receptors shown here come from a man younger than 45 in good health.

This rearrangement joins TRBV7-3 to TRBJ2-3, with TRBD2 as a possible D gene (5 bases). Trimming removed 5 bases at V and 2 bases at J, with 11 bases between. The CDR3 covers 14 residues. CDR1 is SGHTA, CDR2 FQGTGA, per germline. CDR3 amino acids: CASSGGQVTDTQYF. The CDR3 nucleotides are TGTGCCAGCAGCGGCGGGCAGGTCACAGATACGCAGTATTTT.

This clonotype appeared a few times. The J gene is TRBJ2-5, the V gene TRBV12-3 or TRBV12-4; no reliable D call. This CDR3 is 12 amino acids long. V dropped 7 bases and J dropped 3 bases, with 9 bases sitting between them. The CDR3 is CASTDREETQYF. CDR3 DNA sequence: TGTGCCAGCACGGACCGAGAAGAGACCCAGTACTTC.

This clonotype appeared a few times. The chain has TRBV30 and TRBJ2-1, with 13 bases identical to TRBD2. After removal of 3 bases from V and 0 bases from J, the junction contained 8 bases not matched to a gene. CDR1 is GTSNPN and CDR2 is SVGIG in the germline V gene (reference sequence). The CDR3 length is 18 residues. The CDR3 DNA reads TGTGCCTGGAGACCCGGGACTAGCGGGGAATTCTCCTACAATGAGCAGTTCTTC. It codes for CAWRPGTSGEFSYNEQFF. The variable domain in full, completed from reference TRBV30 and TRBJ2-1, reads SQTIHQWPATLVQPVGSPLSLECTVEGTSNPNLYWYRQAAGRGLQLLFYSVGIGQISSEVPQNLSASRPQDRQFILSSKKLLLSDSGFYLCAWRPGTSGEFSYNEQFFGPGTRLTVL.

This clonotype showed up just a few times. The chain combines TRBV12-3 or TRBV12-4 with TRBJ2-3; D may be TRBD1 (5 bases). V lost 8 bases, J lost 4 bases, and 19 bases lay in between. The CDR3 covers 15 residues. The CDR3 DNA reads as TGTGCCAGCGTCAAACTCGGCAGGGCCGCAGATACGCAGTATTTT. This translates into CASVKLGRAADTQYF.

The V call is TRBV7-2, the J call TRBJ2-3; the D is unclear. Between the trimmed V and J ends, which lost 5 bases and 4 bases, there was a span of 10 bases. The germline gives CDR1 SGHTA, CDR2 FQGNSA. This CDR3 comprises 13 residues. In DNA, the CDR3 is TGTGCCAGCAGCCTCCTCGGTTCAGATACGCAGTATTTT. It codes for CASSLLGSDTQYF.

The V call is TRBV27, the J call TRBJ1-5, with 8 nucleotides matching TRBD1. This CDR3 contains 12 residues. Trimming at V came to 11 bases and at J to 3 bases, leaving 3 bases not matched to a gene. Germline CDR1 is MNHEY and CDR2 is SMNVEV (reference sequence). For the CDR3, the DNA is TGTGCCGGGACAGGCTACAATCAGCCCCAGCATTTT. This encodes CAGTGYNQPQHF.

This clonotype appeared a single time. The chain uses TRBV6-1 and TRBJ2-4; either TRBD1 or TRBD2 may fit D (5 bases each). With the DNA end fitting TRBJ2-7 better, the J assignment may be wrong. Per the germline V gene, CDR1 is MNHNS and CDR2 is SASEGT. The length of the CDR3 is 17 residues. The CDR3 coding sequence is TGTGCCAGCAGCAAAAAGTCTGCCGTTGGGGGAGCCTACGAGCAGTACTTC. Encoded protein: CASSKKSAVGGAYEQYF.

This rearrangement joins TRBV20-1 to TRBJ2-7; D unresolved. The J call may be in error: the DNA end matches TRBJ2-5 better. CDR1 DFQATT and CDR2 SNEGSKA come from the germline V gene (reference sequence). This CDR3 comprises 13 residues. The CDR3 nucleotides read TGCAGTGCTAGTCCGCAGGTCTTGGAGACCCAGTACTTC. This encodes CSASPQVLETQYF.

This clonotype was observed once. The CDR3 region is CASSLEGLGNHEQFF. The CDR3 DNA is TGTGCCAGCAGCTTGGAGGGACTAGGAAACCATGAGCAGTTCTTC. The chain combines TRBV5-4 with TRBJ2-1; 8 nucleotides line up with TRBD2. Germline CDR1 is SGHNT and CDR2 is YYREEE (reference sequence). The CDR3 has 15 residues. The V gene end was trimmed by 0 bases and the J gene end by 8 bases; junction bases not matched to a gene: 7.

This chain joins TRBV7-3 and TRBJ2-3; 11 nucleotides match TRBD2. Germline CDR1 reads SGHTA; CDR2 reads FQGTGA. Trimming at V came to 5 bases and at J to 3 bases, leaving 10 bases not matched to a gene. This CDR3 is 17 amino acids long. The CDR3 bases are TGTGCCAGCAGCCCGCAGGTGGCTAGCGGGGGGACAGATACGCAGTATTTT. Protein sequence: CASSPQVASGGTDTQYF.

This chain connects TRBV20-1 to TRBJ2-1; D possibly corresponds to TRBD1 (6 bases). Trimming stripped 6 bases from V and 11 bases from J, with 20 bases between. The CDR3 is 13 residues long. CDR1 and CDR2 (germline): DFQATT, SNEGSKA (reference sequence). The CDR3 region is CSAPKQGSDKQFF. CDR3 DNA: TGCAGTGCCCCGAAACAGGGTTCCGATAAGCAGTTCTTC.

The chain links TRBV5-1 to TRBJ2-3, with D possibly matching TRBD1 (6 bases). The germline gives CDR1 SGHRS, CDR2 YFSETQ. V was clipped by 2 bases and J by 6 bases, with 19 bases between them. The length of the CDR3 is 16 residues. The CDR3 coding sequence is TGCGCCAGCAGCTTACAGGGAAAAGATAGGGTTGATACGCAGTATTTT. Protein: CASSLQGKDRVDTQYF. Full variable domain (rest looked up from reference TRBV5-1 and TRBJ2-3): KAGVTQTPRYLIKTRGQQVTLSCSPISGHRSVSWYQQTPGQGLQFLFEYFSETQRNKGNFPGRFSGRQFSNSRSEMNVSTLELGDSALYLCASSLQGKDRVDTQYFGPGTRLTVL.

The CDR3 coding sequence is TGCAGTGCTCCTCAGGCCTTCGGAAACACCATATATTTT. Amino acid sequence: CSAPQAFGNTIYF. The chain is built from TRBV20-1 and TRBJ1-3; D unclear. Deletions cut 5 bases from V and 4 bases from J, with 12 bases between. The germline gives CDR1 DFQATT, CDR2 SNEGSKA (reference sequence). The CDR3 is 13 amino acids.

This clonotype was seen a handful of times. This rearrangement joins TRBV7-8 to TRBJ2-1; the D gene could be TRBD1 or TRBD2 (6 bases each). V lost 5 bases and J lost 4, with 18 bases in between. This CDR3 region has 16 residues. The germline gives CDR1 SGHVS, CDR2 FQNEAQ. The CDR3 nucleotides are TGTGCCAGCAGCCACCCCGCCGGGGGCAGTTACAATGAGCAGTTCTTC. Protein: CASSHPAGGSYNEQFF. The variable domain in full, completed from reference TRBV7-8 and TRBJ2-1, reads GAGVSQSPRYKVAKRGQDVALRCDPISGHVSLFWYQQALGQGPEFLTYFQNEAQLDKSGLPSDRFFAERPEGSVSTLKIQRTQQEDSAVYLCASSHPAGGSYNEQFFGPGTRLTVL.

The rearrangement links TRBV5-5 to TRBJ2-1; D not resolved. Germline CDR1 and CDR2: SGHKS and YYEKEE (reference sequence). This CDR3 contains 16 residues. V was shortened by 2 bases and J by 3 bases, with 15 bases between the two germline ends. The CDR3 region has the DNA TGTGCCAGCAGCTTATTCGCCACCAACCTCTACAATGAGCAGTTCTTC. Amino acids: CASSLFATNLYNEQFF. Full variable domain (rest looked up from reference TRBV5-5 and TRBJ2-1): DAGVTQSPTHLIKTRGQQVTLRCSPISGHKSVSWYQQVLGQGPQFIFQYYEKEERGRGNFPDRFSARQFPNYSSELNVNALLLGDSALYLCASSLFATNLYNEQFFGPGTRLTVL.